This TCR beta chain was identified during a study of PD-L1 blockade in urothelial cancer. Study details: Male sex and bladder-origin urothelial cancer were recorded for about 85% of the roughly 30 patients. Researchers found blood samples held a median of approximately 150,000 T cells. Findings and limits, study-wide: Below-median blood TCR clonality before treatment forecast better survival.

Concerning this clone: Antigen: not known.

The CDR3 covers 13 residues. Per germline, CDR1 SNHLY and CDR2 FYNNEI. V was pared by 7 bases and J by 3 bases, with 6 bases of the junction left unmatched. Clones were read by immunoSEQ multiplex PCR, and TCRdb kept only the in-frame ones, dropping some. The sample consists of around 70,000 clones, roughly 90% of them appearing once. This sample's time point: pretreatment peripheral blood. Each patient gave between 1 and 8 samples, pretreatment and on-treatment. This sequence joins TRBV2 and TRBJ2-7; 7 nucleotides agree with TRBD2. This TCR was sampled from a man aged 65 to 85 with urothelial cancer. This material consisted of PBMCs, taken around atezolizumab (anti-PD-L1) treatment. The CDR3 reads CASTGLLVYEQYF. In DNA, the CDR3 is TGTGCCAGCACGGGACTACTTGTCTACGAGCAGTACTTC.